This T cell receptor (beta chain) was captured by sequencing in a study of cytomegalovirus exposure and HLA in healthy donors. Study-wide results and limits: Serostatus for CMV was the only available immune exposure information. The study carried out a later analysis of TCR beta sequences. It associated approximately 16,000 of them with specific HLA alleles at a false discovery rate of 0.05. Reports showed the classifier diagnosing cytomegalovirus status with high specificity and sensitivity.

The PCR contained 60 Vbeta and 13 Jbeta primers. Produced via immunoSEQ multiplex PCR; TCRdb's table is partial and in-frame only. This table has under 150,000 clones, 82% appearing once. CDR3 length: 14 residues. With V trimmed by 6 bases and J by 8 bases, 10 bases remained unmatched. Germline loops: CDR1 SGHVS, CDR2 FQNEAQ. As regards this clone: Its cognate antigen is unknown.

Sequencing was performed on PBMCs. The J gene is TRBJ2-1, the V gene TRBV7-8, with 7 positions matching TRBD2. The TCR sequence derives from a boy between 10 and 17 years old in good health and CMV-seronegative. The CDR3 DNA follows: TGTGCCAGCAGTTCCAAATCGGGGAGGGATGAGCAGTTCTTC. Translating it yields CASSSKSGRDEQFF.